This TCR beta chain was sequenced during a study of glioma-infiltrating T cells after dendritic cell vaccination. Study-wide context: Samples are from glioblastoma patients in Phase I and II dendritic cell vaccine trials. Monocyte-derived dendritic cells, cultured less than 9 days with IL-4 and GM-CSF, were pulsed with autologous tumor lysate.

The V gene end was trimmed by 2 bases and the J gene end by 2 bases; junction bases not matched to a gene: 8. The CDR3 length is 15 residues. CDR1 and CDR2 (germline): SQVTM, ANQGSEA. Isocitrate dehydrogenase mutation was absent in all glioblastoma patients. The immunoSEQ assay amplified TCRB CDR3 from up to roughly 2 ug DNA. Sequenced by immunoSEQ multiplex PCR; TCRdb stores in-frame clones only, minus some. The sample includes fewer than 25,000 clones, approximately 85% seen only once; the top ten take 36%. The chain has TRBV29-1 and TRBJ2-7, with 8 nucleotides matching TRBD2. The sample consisted of blood, taken before dendritic cell vaccination. The receptor's source is a human donor with glioblastoma. This CDR3 reads CSVEWGSGVPYEQYF. Here the CDR3 DNA reads TGCAGCGTTGAATGGGGTAGCGGGGTCCCCTACGAGCAGTACTTC.